This TCR beta chain was retrieved from a study of patients and donors after allogeneic stem cell transplantation. In TCRdb, the RT-PCR reads were re-called with MiXCR into one record per CDR3 protein. The sample contains about 960,000 distinct CDR3 sequences, about a sixth of which appear only once. V was trimmed by 6 bases and J by 5 bases, leaving 15 bases between them. The CDR3 sequence is 14 residues long. The genes are TRBV12-3 or TRBV12-4 and TRBJ2-3, with unresolved D. Sequenced: blood, either unsorted or a sorted T cell fraction (not recorded which). This TCR was recovered from a human donor who was either an allogeneic HSCT recipient or a stem cell or donor lymphocyte infusion donor (not recorded which). It is not recorded whose cells these are; they may come from a transplant donor. The CDR3 sequence is CASRATIMGDTQYF. The DNA of the CDR3 is TGTGCCAGCAGAGCTACAATAATGGGAGATACGCAGTATTTT.